The 30 T cell receptor beta chains below were found in one sample sequenced in a study of radiotherapy plus CTLA-4 blockade in lung cancer listed by TCRdb under 2018. Receptor amplification or capture employed the immunoSEQ multiplex PCR assay. TCRdb retrieved this table from immuneACCESS and kept in-frame rearrangements only. Not all clones are present; in checked studies, unresolved V genes account for under half, and no reason is known for the remainder. This sample lists about 87,000 clones; around 86% were detected once. The top ten constitute 15% to 20% of the sample. The starting material was peripheral blood, obtained from a patient treated with radiotherapy plus ipilimumab. All receptors come from a human donor with non-small cell lung cancer that progressed on radiotherapy plus ipilimumab.

The chain is built from TRBV10-3 and TRBJ2-6, with D tentatively TRBD2 (7 bases). The CDR3 runs 17 residues. The ends were cut back, 10 bases at V and 0 bases at J, with 19 bases in the middle. Germline V CDR1 and CDR2: ENHRY, SYGVKD. The CDR3 loop is CATWAGAGSSGANVLTF. As DNA, the CDR3 is TGTGCCACCTGGGCGGGGGCAGGCAGCTCTGGGGCCAACGTCCTGACTTTC.

This sequence joins TRBV28 and TRBJ2-2; tentative D call: TRBD1 (5 bases). Germline CDR1 and CDR2: MDHEN and SYDVKM. V was shortened by 6 bases and J by 5 bases, with 10 bases between the two germline ends. The CDR3 has 13 amino acids. The CDR3 region is CASRGPRTGELFF. The CDR3 DNA sequence: TGTGCCAGCAGGGGGCCCCGTACCGGGGAGCTGTTTTTT.

The rearrangement joins TRBV4-3 to TRBJ2-7, with 11 bases that match TRBD2. The ends lost 0 bases at V and 1 base at J; junction bases unmatched: 8. This CDR3 has 18 residues. In germline, CDR1 is LGHNA, CDR2 YSLEER. The CDR3 region has the DNA TGCGCCAGCAGCCAAGAGGCCCCCGGGACTAGCGGTTCCTACGAGCAGTACTTC. Translation: CASSQEAPGTSGSYEQYF.

This chain connects TRBV11-2 to TRBJ2-3, with D possibly matching TRBD2 (6 bases). Germline V gene sequence: CDR1 SGHAT, CDR2 FQNNGV. The CDR3 spans 17 residues. Trimming shortened V by 4 bases and J by 2 bases, and 19 bases separated the two germline ends. DNA for the CDR3: TGTGCCAGCAGCTCCTGGGAGGCAGATTACTACACAGATACGCAGTATTTT. It yields the protein CASSSWEADYYTDTQYF.

The chain employs TRBV7-9 and TRBJ2-5; D assignment may be TRBD1 or TRBD2 (6 bases each). The V gene lost 4 bases and the J gene lost 5 bases, with 14 bases spanning the gap. From germline, CDR1 is SEHNR and CDR2 FQNEAQ (reference sequence). This CDR3 is 14 amino acids long. In nucleotides, the CDR3 is TGTGCCAGCAGCTCAACTAGGGGGGAGGAGACCCAGTACTTC. As protein: CASSSTRGEETQYF.

The rearrangement links TRBV5-1 to TRBJ1-2; D not certain. Trimming cost V 2 bases and J 0 bases, with 20 bases left between them. Per the germline V gene, CDR1 is SGHRS and CDR2 is YFSETQ. This CDR3 is 18 amino acids long. The CDR3 spells CASSFHGDTVNPNYGYTF. The CDR3 nucleotides read TGCGCCAGCAGCTTCCACGGAGACACAGTTAACCCTAACTATGGCTACACCTTC.

V and J are TRBV5-1 and TRBJ1-1; 11 nucleotides line up with TRBD1. Germline CDR1 is SGHRS and CDR2 is YFSETQ. CDR3 length: 17 residues. V shed 2 bases, J shed 0 bases, and the junction held 6 bases outside the gene matches. The CDR3 loop reads CASSLLDRGRVNTEAFF. The CDR3 DNA sequence: TGCGCCAGCAGCTTATTGGACAGGGGGCGTGTGAACACTGAAGCTTTCTTT.

The chain combines TRBV6-5 with TRBJ1-2; D is undetermined. The CDR3 has 13 residues. Between the trimmed V and J ends, which lost 6 bases and 1 base, there was a span of 9 bases. Germline CDR1 is MNHEY and CDR2 is SVGAGI. The CDR3 DNA follows: TGTGCCAGCAGACCTTCGAGTAACTATGGCTACACCTTC. Encoded protein: CASRPSSNYGYTF.

The CDR3 sequence: CASSLSYNSNQPQHF. The CDR3 region has the DNA TGTGCCAGCAGCTTATCGTACAATAGCAATCAGCCCCAGCATTTT. V gene TRBV7-2 combines with J gene TRBJ1-5; D is undetermined. The V end lost 2 bases, the J end lost 0 bases, and 8 bases lay between the germline ends. This CDR3 contains 15 residues. The germline V gene has CDR1 SGHTA and CDR2 FQGNSA. The entire variable domain, with the rest obtained from reference TRBV7-2 and TRBJ1-5, is as follows: GAGVSQSPSNKVTEKGKDVELRCDPISGHTALYWYRQSLGQGLEFLIYFQGNSAPDKSGLPSDRFSAERTGGSVSTLTIQRTQQEDSAVYLCASSLSYNSNQPQHFGDGTRLSIL.

V and J are TRBV6-1 and TRBJ1-4, with D uncertain. The CDR3 has 14 amino acids. V gave up 6 bases and J gave up 0 bases, with 8 bases separating them. Germline CDR1 MNHNS, CDR2 SASEGT. CDR3 bases: TGTGCCAGCAGGGCATTATCAACTAATGAAAAACTGTTTTTT. Amino acid sequence: CASRALSTNEKLFF.

This clone was counted only a few times. The chain combines TRBV12-5 with TRBJ2-3, with TRBD1 matching over 9 bases. The CDR3 is 17 amino acids. Trimming at V came to 5 bases and at J to 6 bases, leaving 15 bases not matched to a gene. The V gene's germline CDR1 is LGHNT and CDR2 FRNRAP. The CDR3 nucleotides are TGTGCTAGTGGTGATCTCTCCGGGACAGGGAGGAGGGATACGCAGTATTTT. Its protein is CASGDLSGTGRRDTQYF.

The chain combines TRBV7-2 with TRBJ2-1; D unresolved. V lost 4 bases and J lost 0, with 13 bases in between. CDR1 is SGHTA and CDR2 is FQGNSA in the germline V gene. CDR3 length: 16 residues. As DNA, the CDR3 is TGTGCCAGCAGCTCTAGGTTGGGAAGCTCCTACAATGAGCAGTTCTTC. Translating gives CASSSRLGSSYNEQFF.

The chain couples TRBV7-3 to TRBJ1-2, with TRBD1 matching 7 bases. The CDR3 totals 16 residues. J was trimmed by 1 base and V by 0 bases; bases with no gene match: 5. Germline V gene data show CDR1 as SGHTA and CDR2 as FQGTGA. The CDR3 coding sequence is TGTGCCAGCAGCTTAACGGGACAGTCAAATAACTATGGCTACACCTTC. Its protein product is CASSLTGQSNNYGYTF.

This clone appeared once. This chain connects TRBV7-9 to TRBJ2-7, with 9 bases fitting TRBD2. J lost 7 bases, V lost 5 bases, and 9 bases had no gene match. The CDR3 runs to 14 residues. The V gene's germline CDR1 is SEHNR and CDR2 FQNEAQ (reference sequence). CDR3 protein: CASSEGLAAHEQYF. CDR3 DNA sequence: TGTGCCAGCAGCGAGGGACTAGCAGCCCATGAGCAGTACTTC. Looking up the rest from reference TRBV7-9 and TRBJ2-7 gives the full variable domain: DTGVSQNPRHKITKRGQNVTFRCDPISEHNRLYWYRQTLGQGPEFLTYFQNEAQLEKSRLLSDRFSAERPKGSFSTLEIQRTEQGDSAMYLCASSEGLAAHEQYFGPGTRLTVT.

The rearrangement joins TRBV2 to TRBJ2-7, with TRBD1 matching 8 bases. Germline V gene lookup returns CDR1 SNHLY and CDR2 FYNNEI. This CDR3 spans 14 amino acids. Trimming cost V 7 bases and J 0 bases; bases outside gene matches: 5. The CDR3 nucleotides read TGTGCCAGCAAACAGGGGGGAGGCTCCTACGAGCAGTACTTC. Its protein is CASKQGGGSYEQYF.

This clone occurred once. The V and J genes are TRBV19 and TRBJ2-3, with D possibly TRBD2 on 5 matching bases. V shed 5 bases and J shed 4 bases, with 13 bases lying between them. The CDR3 covers 14 residues. Looked up from germline, CDR1 is LNHDA and CDR2 is SQIVND (reference sequence). CDR3 in amino acids: CASSLRGEADTQYF. Here the CDR3 DNA reads TGTGCCAGTAGTCTCCGGGGAGAGGCAGATACGCAGTATTTT.

The V and J genes are TRBV28 and TRBJ2-7; 8 positions match TRBD2. Per germline, CDR1 MDHEN and CDR2 SYDVKM. The CDR3 spans 15 residues. Trimming cost V 5 bases and J 5 bases; bases outside gene matches: 11. The CDR3 loop reads CASSLTSGGPHEQYF. The CDR3 region has the DNA TGTGCCAGCAGTCTTACAAGCGGGGGCCCCCACGAGCAGTACTTC.

The chain employs TRBV19 and TRBJ2-5; the match to TRBD1 covers 7 bases. The tail of the sequence fits TRBJ2-7 better, so the J call may be wrong. From germline, CDR1 is LNHDA and CDR2 SQIVND (reference sequence). This CDR3 has 13 residues. Here the CDR3 DNA reads TGTGCCAGTAGACCGGACAGGTCCTACGAGCAGTACTTC. Its translation: CASRPDRSYEQYF.

CDR3 protein: CAWSTQSNQPQHF. For the CDR3, the DNA is TGTGCCTGGAGTACTCAAAGCAATCAGCCCCAGCATTTT. This sequence joins TRBV30 and TRBJ1-5; D unresolved. Germline V CDR1 and CDR2: GTSNPN, SVGIG (reference sequence). The CDR3 sequence is 13 residues long. Trimming took off 2 bases at V and 1 base at J, with 6 bases between the two ends.

V is TRBV30 and J is TRBJ2-1; D is uncertain. V was pared by 0 bases and J by 7 bases, with 7 bases between. This CDR3 contains 12 residues. Germline values: CDR1 GTSNPN, CDR2 SVGIG (reference sequence). The CDR3 nucleotides read TGTGCCTGGAGTGTCTCCAGGAATGAGCAGTTCTTC. Amino acid sequence: CAWSVSRNEQFF.

The CDR3 region is CASSFAASPYNEQFF. CDR3 bases: TGTGCCAGCAGCTTTGCAGCGAGCCCCTACAATGAGCAGTTCTTC. The rearrangement joins TRBV11-3 to TRBJ2-1; D ambiguous. CDR1 and CDR2 (germline): SGHNT, YENEEA. Trimming removed 3 bases from V and 2 bases from J, with 11 bases in between. The CDR3 runs 15 residues.

This chain connects TRBV11-1 to TRBJ1-2, with a tentative D call TRBD1 (6 bases). The CDR3 covers 11 residues. Germline V lookup: CDR1 SGHAT, CDR2 FQDESV (reference sequence). The V end was cut by 3 bases, the J end by 13 bases, with 12 bases between. For the CDR3, the DNA is TGTGCCAGCAGCTTGGGTGCAGGGGTCACCTTC. Protein: CASSLGAGVTF.

CDR3 in amino acids: CARGGGPTTNSPLHF. The CDR3 coding sequence is TGTGCCCGAGGCGGGGGTCCAACAACGAATTCACCCCTCCACTTT. The gene calls are TRBV6-4 and TRBJ1-6; TRBD1 is a possible D gene (5 bases). V dropped 11 bases and J dropped 7 bases, with 21 bases sitting between them. In germline, CDR1 is MRHNA, CDR2 SNTAGT. The CDR3 runs 15 residues.

There are a few counts of this clone. The rearrangement links TRBV21-1 to TRBJ1-6; the table's D gene call, TRBD1, was not cross checked with the DNA. TRBV21-1 is a pseudogene segment. The CDR3 runs to 15 residues. The CDR3 reads CASSKGGTADSPLHF. CDR3 in DNA: TGTGCCAGCAGCAAAGGAGGGACAGCTGATTCACCCCTCCACTTT.

The chain employs TRBV9 and TRBJ1-1; D remains unclear. Trimming pared 4 bases from V and 2 bases from J, leaving 9 bases between. This CDR3 has 13 residues. CDR1 and CDR2 (germline): SGDLS, YYNGEE. This CDR3 is CASSPGSNTEAFF. CDR3 sequence (DNA): TGTGCCAGCAGCCCCGGGTCTAACACTGAAGCTTTCTTT.

This clone was counted a single time. J is TRBJ1-1 and V is TRBV27; D gene unclear. Looked up from germline, CDR1 is MNHEY and CDR2 is SMNVEV (reference sequence). The CDR3 has 15 amino acids. Trimming left V 3 bases short and J 1 base short, with 12 bases between. The CDR3 spells CASSFGIGWNTEAFF. In nucleotides, the CDR3 is TGTGCCAGCAGTTTCGGGATCGGGTGGAACACTGAAGCTTTCTTT.

This sequence joins TRBV6-5 and TRBJ2-7; 9 positions match TRBD1. This CDR3 contains 15 residues. Per the germline V gene, CDR1 is MNHEY and CDR2 is SVGAGI. V shed 6 bases and J 6 bases; nucleotides not matched to a gene: 12. CDR3: CASRAGQGSLLEQYF. CDR3 bases: TGTGCCAGCAGAGCGGGACAGGGTAGTCTCCTCGAGCAGTACTTC.

The chain has TRBV2 and TRBJ1-4; unclear D gene. This CDR3 has 12 amino acids. V dropped 5 bases and J dropped 8 bases, with 9 bases sitting between them. CDR1 SNHLY and CDR2 FYNNEI come from the germline V gene. DNA of the CDR3: TGTGCCAGCAGTCGGGAATACGAAAAACTGTTTTTT. Its translation: CASSREYEKLFF.

This chain joins TRBV2 and TRBJ2-7; D may correspond to TRBD1 or TRBD2 (5 bases each). The CDR3 sequence is 14 residues long. Germline V gene data show CDR1 as SNHLY and CDR2 as FYNNEI. With 4 bases removed from V and 3 bases from J, the gap between germline ends came to 13 bases. The CDR3 DNA sequence: TGTGCCAGCAGTGGGGGGTCTAAAATCTACGAGCAGTACTTC. Translating gives CASSGGSKIYEQYF.

The chain joins TRBV4-2 to TRBJ2-5, with a weak D call TRBD2 (5 bases). This CDR3 spans 15 amino acids. Per germline, CDR1 LGHNA and CDR2 YNFKEQ. Deletions cut 0 bases from V and 5 bases from J, with 13 bases between. CDR3 sequence (DNA): TGTGCCAGCAGCCAAGATGGAGGAGAAGTGGAGACCCAGTACTTC. Translating it yields CASSQDGGEVETQYF.